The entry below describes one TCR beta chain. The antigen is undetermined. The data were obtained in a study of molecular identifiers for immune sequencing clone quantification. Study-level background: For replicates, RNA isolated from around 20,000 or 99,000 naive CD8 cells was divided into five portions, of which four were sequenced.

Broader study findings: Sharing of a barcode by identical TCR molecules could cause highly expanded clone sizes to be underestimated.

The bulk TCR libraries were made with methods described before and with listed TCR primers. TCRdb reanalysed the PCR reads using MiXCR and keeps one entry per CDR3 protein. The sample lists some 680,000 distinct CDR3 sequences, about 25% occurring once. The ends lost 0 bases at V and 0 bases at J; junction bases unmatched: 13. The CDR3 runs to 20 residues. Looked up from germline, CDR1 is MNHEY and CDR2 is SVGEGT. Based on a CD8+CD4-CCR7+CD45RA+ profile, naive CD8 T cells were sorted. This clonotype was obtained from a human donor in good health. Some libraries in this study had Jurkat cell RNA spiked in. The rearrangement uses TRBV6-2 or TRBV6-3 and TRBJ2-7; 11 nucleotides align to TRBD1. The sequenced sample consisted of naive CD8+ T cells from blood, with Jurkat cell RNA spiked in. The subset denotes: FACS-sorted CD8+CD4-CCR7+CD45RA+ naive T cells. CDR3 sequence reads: CASSYSLLRDRGESSYEQYF. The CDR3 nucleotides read TGTGCCAGCAGTTACTCGCTACTCCGGGACAGGGGGGAGAGCTCCTACGAGCAGTACTTC.